This is a list of T cell receptor beta chains from one sample in a study of T cell responses to AZD1222 COVID-19 vaccine. This table comes from immunoSEQ multiplex PCR, and its TCRdb copy is limited to in-frame clones, with some not included. Of 150,000 to 200,000 clones listed, about 93% are singletons. The sequenced sample was peripheral blood, obtained on day 0 of AZD1222 vaccination. The source of these receptors is an adult in good health. Each CDR3 is given with its conserved first and last residue. The order of the fields is D gene, V gene, clone size, J gene, CDR3 DNA, CDR3 protein. A D gene is named only where the DNA matches it firmly. Only part of the rows carry a size: once, few, many, or a class if the clone is expanded.

D gene: .
V gene: TRBV28
clone size: .
J gene: TRBJ1-5
CDR3 DNA: TGTGCCATCGCCGACGGAAGCAATCAGCCCCAGCATTTT
CDR3 protein: CAIADGSNQPQHF

D gene: .
V gene: TRBV30
clone size: .
J gene: TRBJ1-2
CDR3 DNA: TGTGCCTGGGGGGCCCCCGGCGGCTACACCTTC
CDR3 protein: CAWGAPGGYTF

D gene: .
V gene: TRBV4-1
clone size: .
J gene: TRBJ1-2
CDR3 DNA: TGCGCCAGCAGCCAAGCTCTGGGGGAGGATGGCTACACCTTC
CDR3 protein: CASSQALGEDGYTF

D gene: TRBD1
V gene: TRBV28
clone size: .
J gene: TRBJ2-1
CDR3 DNA: TGTGCCAGCACGCCGGGACAGGGGGCACACAATGAGCAGTTCTTC
CDR3 protein: CASTPGQGAHNEQFF

D gene: TRBD1
V gene: TRBV12-5
clone size: .
J gene: TRBJ2-5
CDR3 DNA: TGTGCTAGTGGTTCGACAGGGTCTACCATGACCCAGTACTTC
CDR3 protein: CASGSTGSTMTQYF

D gene: TRBD1
V gene: TRBV7-9
clone size: .
J gene: TRBJ2-6
CDR3 DNA: TGTGCCAGCAGCCCATGGGACAGTTACTCTGGGGCCAACGTCCTGACTTTC
CDR3 protein: CASSPWDSYSGANVLTF

D gene: TRBD1
V gene: TRBV4-2
clone size: .
J gene: TRBJ2-1
CDR3 DNA: TGTGCCAGCAGCCCCGACCGGGACAGGGGATCCCATGAGCAGTTCTTC
CDR3 protein: CASSPDRDRGSHEQFF

D gene: .
V gene: TRBV2
clone size: .
J gene: TRBJ1-1
CDR3 DNA: TGTGCCAGCATCCTACAAGGGGTATACACTGAAGCTTTCTTT
CDR3 protein: CASILQGVYTEAFF

D gene: .
V gene: TRBV5-8
clone size: .
J gene: TRBJ2-7
CDR3 DNA: TGTGCCAGCAGCTTGGGTTGGAGCTCCTACGAGCAGTACTTC
CDR3 protein: CASSLGWSSYEQYF

D gene: .
V gene: TRBV25-1
clone size: .
J gene: TRBJ2-1
CDR3 DNA: TGTGCCAGCAGGGTTCAGGGGTCCTACAATGAGCAGTTCTTC
CDR3 protein: CASRVQGSYNEQFF

D gene: .
V gene: TRBV11-2
clone size: .
J gene: TRBJ1-2
CDR3 DNA: TGTGCCAGCAGCCTCCCGGGCCAGCGGACCTACACCTTC
CDR3 protein: CASSLPGQRTYTF

D gene: .
V gene: TRBV28
clone size: .
J gene: TRBJ1-3
CDR3 DNA: TGTGCCAGCAGTTTAACGGGTTCTGGAAACACCATATATTTT
CDR3 protein: CASSLTGSGNTIYF

D gene: .
V gene: TRBV7-2
clone size: once
J gene: TRBJ2-7
CDR3 DNA: TGTGCCAGCAGCTCGGGCCTTCCCTCAGTCGAGCAGTACTTC
CDR3 protein: CASSSGLPSVEQYF

D gene: .
V gene: TRBV21-1
clone size: .
J gene: TRBJ1-1
CDR3 DNA: TGTGCCAGCCTAAACCGCTTTGGGGCCACTGAAGCTTTCTTT
CDR3 protein: CASLNRFGATEAFF

D gene: .
V gene: TRBV18
clone size: .
J gene: TRBJ2-7
CDR3 DNA: TGTGCCAGCTCAAATCTCCCCAGCTACGAGCAGTACTTC
CDR3 protein: CASSNLPSYEQYF

D gene: .
V gene: TRBV5-4
clone size: .
J gene: TRBJ1-2
CDR3 DNA: TGTGCCAGCACCTTTAAGGGAAACGGCTACACCTTC
CDR3 protein: CASTFKGNGYTF

D gene: .
V gene: TRBV7-6
clone size: .
J gene: TRBJ1-3
CDR3 DNA: TGTGCCAGCAGCTTAGGTCTAGGCAGGGAAGGAAACACCATATATTTT
CDR3 protein: CASSLGLGREGNTIYF

D gene: .
V gene: TRBV4-1
clone size: .
J gene: TRBJ1-1
CDR3 DNA: .
CDR3 protein: CASSPSGRAANTEAFF

D gene: TRBD1
V gene: TRBV5-4
clone size: .
J gene: TRBJ1-6
CDR3 DNA: TGTGCCAGCAGCTTAGGTGAGGGGACAGCAAATTCACCCCTCCACTTT
CDR3 protein: CASSLGEGTANSPLHF

D gene: .
V gene: TRBV15
clone size: .
J gene: TRBJ1-1
CDR3 DNA: TGTGCCACCGCAGGGGTGTGGAACACTGAAGCTTTCTTT
CDR3 protein: CATAGVWNTEAFF

D gene: TRBD2
V gene: TRBV18
clone size: once
J gene: TRBJ2-7
CDR3 DNA: TGTGCCAGCTCACCAGGGACTAGCGGCTACGAGCAGTACTTC
CDR3 protein: CASSPGTSGYEQYF

D gene: .
V gene: TRBV27
clone size: .
J gene: TRBJ1-2
CDR3 DNA: TGTGCCAGCAGTTTTGGTCGGGGAATCTATGGCTACACCTTC
CDR3 protein: CASSFGRGIYGYTF

D gene: .
V gene: TRBV7-2
clone size: .
J gene: TRBJ1-2
CDR3 DNA: TGTGCCAGCAGTCGGGGGACTCGATATGGCTACACCTTC
CDR3 protein: CASSRGTRYGYTF

D gene: TRBD1
V gene: TRBV4-2
clone size: .
J gene: TRBJ1-1
CDR3 DNA: TGTGCCAGCAGCCACCCGGGACAGGGGGCCGGTAACACTGAAGCTTTCTTT
CDR3 protein: CASSHPGQGAGNTEAFF

D gene: TRBD1
V gene: TRBV6-5
clone size: .
J gene: TRBJ1-2
CDR3 DNA: TGTGCCAGCAGTCGGACAGGGCCTACTTATGGCTACACCTTC
CDR3 protein: CASSRTGPTYGYTF

D gene: .
V gene: TRBV29-1
clone size: few
J gene: TRBJ1-2
CDR3 DNA: TGCAGCAGTGGACGGGGAGGCTACACCTTC
CDR3 protein: CSSGRGGYTF

D gene: TRBD1
V gene: TRBV5-1
clone size: .
J gene: TRBJ2-7
CDR3 DNA: TGCGCCAGCAGCTCGGCCGGGACAGGGGGTTACTACGAGCAGTACTTC
CDR3 protein: CASSSAGTGGYYEQYF

D gene: .
V gene: TRBV19
clone size: .
J gene: TRBJ1-2
CDR3 DNA: TGTGCCACCAACCCGGGATATGGCTACACCTTC
CDR3 protein: CATNPGYGYTF

D gene: .
V gene: TRBV6-5
clone size: .
J gene: TRBJ2-1
CDR3 DNA: TGTGCCAGCAGTCAACGAGGGGGCAATGAGCAGTTCTTC
CDR3 protein: CASSQRGGNEQFF

D gene: .
V gene: TRBV5-1
clone size: .
J gene: TRBJ2-2
CDR3 DNA: TGCGCCACATGTCAGGGGAACACCGGGGAGCTGTTTTTT
CDR3 protein: CATCQGNTGELFF

D gene: .
V gene: TRBV28
clone size: .
J gene: TRBJ1-5
CDR3 DNA: TGTGCCAGCAGTCCCTCCAGCCCAAATCAGCCCCAGCATTTT
CDR3 protein: CASSPSSPNQPQHF

D gene: .
V gene: TRBV11-2
clone size: .
J gene: TRBJ2-3
CDR3 DNA: TGTGCCGGATCCGGAGTCCTGCACACAGATACGCAGTATTTT
CDR3 protein: CAGSGVLHTDTQYF

D gene: .
V gene: TRBV11-3
clone size: .
J gene: TRBJ2-3
CDR3 DNA: TGTGCCAGCAGCCCATACCCGGAATGGCAGTATTTT
CDR3 protein: CASSPYPEWQYF

D gene: .
V gene: TRBV6-5
clone size: .
J gene: TRBJ1-6
CDR3 DNA: TGTGCCAGCAGTTATACCGGGGGGGCAAATTCACCCCTCCACTTT
CDR3 protein: CASSYTGGANSPLHF

D gene: TRBD2
V gene: TRBV2
clone size: once
J gene: TRBJ2-5
CDR3 DNA: TGTGCCAGCGACGGGACTACCCTCAAAGAGACCCAGTACTTC
CDR3 protein: CASDGTTLKETQYF

D gene: TRBD1
V gene: TRBV11-1
clone size: .
J gene: TRBJ1-1
CDR3 DNA: TGTGCCAGCAGCTTGCAGGGGGATAAGGCTGAAGCTTTCTTT
CDR3 protein: CASSLQGDKAEAFF

D gene: TRBD1
V gene: TRBV14
clone size: .
J gene: TRBJ1-1
CDR3 DNA: TGTGCCAGCAGCCGCCCGACAGGGATGAACACTGAAGCTTTCTTT
CDR3 protein: CASSRPTGMNTEAFF

D gene: .
V gene: TRBV29-1
clone size: .
J gene: TRBJ1-1
CDR3 DNA: TGCAGCGTGGGGACAATTTTGAACACTGAAGCTTTCTTT
CDR3 protein: CSVGTILNTEAFF

D gene: .
V gene: TRBV4-1
clone size: once
J gene: TRBJ1-5
CDR3 DNA: TGCGCCAGCAGCCAACCTTTAACCCAGGGAGGGGGACTCAATCAGCCCCAGCATTTT
CDR3 protein: CASSQPLTQGGGLNQPQHF

D gene: .
V gene: TRBV20-1
clone size: .
J gene: TRBJ1-5
CDR3 DNA: TGCAGTGCTAGTTTTTTCGGGAACAATCAGCCCCAGCATTTT
CDR3 protein: CSASFFGNNQPQHF

D gene: .
V gene: TRBV7-9
clone size: few
J gene: TRBJ2-7
CDR3 DNA: TGTGCCAGCAGCCCCAGACCTGTGAGCTCCTACGAGCAGTACTTC
CDR3 protein: CASSPRPVSSYEQYF

D gene: .
V gene: TRBV10-3
clone size: .
J gene: TRBJ2-5
CDR3 DNA: TGTGCCATCAGTGAAACACTGAACCAAGAGACCCAGTACTTC
CDR3 protein: CAISETLNQETQYF

D gene: .
V gene: TRBV18
clone size: .
J gene: TRBJ1-3
CDR3 DNA: TGTGCCAGCTCACCATTTGGACAAGACTCTGGAAACACCATATATTTT
CDR3 protein: CASSPFGQDSGNTIYF

D gene: .
V gene: TRBV3-1/TRBV3-2
clone size: .
J gene: TRBJ1-5
CDR3 DNA: TGTGCCAGCAGCCAAGGGGGTTTCAGCAATCAGCCCCAGCATTTT
CDR3 protein: CASSQGGFSNQPQHF

D gene: .
V gene: TRBV4-1
clone size: .
J gene: TRBJ1-1
CDR3 DNA: TGCGCCAGCAGCCACCGGGGGGCGGACACGGGGAACACTGAAGCTTTCTTT
CDR3 protein: CASSHRGADTGNTEAFF